This T cell receptor (beta chain) was obtained from a study of T-cell memory formation after mild COVID-19 (dated by TCRdb to the early 2020s). With regard to the full study: Most TCR sequence clusters were specific to one of the two donors. In a couple of donors, T-cell clones that expanded and contracted after mild COVID-19 were followed by sequencing TCRalpha and TCRbeta repertoires longitudinally. The cohort was made up of two young adult volunteers, one female and one male, who were previously healthy.

Sequencing was carried out with an Illumina NovaSeq 6000. Using 5'RACE with constant-segment primers, TCRalpha and TCRbeta cDNA libraries were constructed, with sample barcodes and unique molecular identifiers added in the process. RNA was extracted from every sample with Trizol reagent. Libraries were amplified in two PCR steps, with a second sample barcode and Illumina TruSeq adapters added in the second step. The libraries were sequenced on an Illumina NovaSeq using 2 x 150 bp paired-end reads. Per the authors' processing: With migec v1.2.7, reads were demultiplexed and then collapsed into UMI-guided consensus sequences. Using mixcr v2.1.11, UMI consensuses were aligned to TRA and TRB V and J templates and then assembled into clonotypes. Expanded or contracted clonotypes were those called significant by both edgeR and NoisET, with noise models trained on biological replicates. edgeR calls used a false discovery rate-adjusted p below 0.01 and a log2 fold-change threshold of 1. PCA with hierarchical clustering of max-normalized trajectories of the 1000 most abundant clonotypes was used as exploratory dynamics analysis. Separately sequenced CD4+ and CD8+ repertoires were used to assign the CD4 or CD8 phenotype of responding clones. Using fastp trimming at Q25 and MiXCR clonotype assembly, TCRdb reanalyzed the public sequencing data and kept in-frame beta chains. Records with the same CDR3 protein are collapsed into one entry carrying the most frequent genes and DNA. The V and J calls shown here were made by TCRdb, not taken from the authors' results. The sample records around 250,000 distinct CDR3 sequences, roughly 9.4% of which are singletons. The ten most abundant clones make up around 23% of the sample.

Study-wide findings and limitations: SARS-CoV-2 specificity was not confirmed for the second-wave clones peaking on day 37. Clones that contracted from day 15 to 85 showed balanced CD4/CD8 phenotypes, whereas a second wave of clones that expanded from day 15 to 37 leaned towards CD4+. Contracting CD4+ clones turned up mainly in the CM and EM memory subsets, whereas EMRA was where CD8+ clones were enriched. Some responding clones were detected in pre-infection memory, which suggested that pre-existing cross-reactive memory T cells had joined the SARS-CoV-2 response. Only a couple of mild cases were covered in the study, and larger cohorts including severe cases with pre-infection samples were considered necessary.

As to this clonotype: What this receptor recognizes is not known. Nothing much larger sits one base from this clone, and base qualities are not available.

Ficoll-Paque density gradient centrifugation was the method used to isolate PBMCs. Unmatched junction bases come to 6, with V trimmed by 4 bases and J by 4 bases. The germline V gene (reference sequence) provides CDR1 DFQATT and CDR2 SNEGSKA. The CDR3, from cysteine to phenylalanine, totals 15 residues. Only the CDR3 part of the read is kept: 45 bases, read in frame from the first base. This TCR was sampled from a man younger than 30 who had mild COVID-19 (a few samples of this study predate the infection). The sample titles of this study are shuffled in the database, so cell type and time point are left out; the donor was told from shared clones. The chain uses TRBV20-1 and TRBJ2-2; 10 nucleotides in the junction match TRBD1. The sample consisted of PBMCs or a T cell subset sorted from them (not recorded which). The CDR3 protein is CSAKRGDRGTGELFF. Read as DNA, the sequence is TGCAGTGCTAAACGAGGGGACAGGGGCACCGGGGAGCTGTTTTTT.